A single sample gave rise to the 29 T cell receptor beta chains below, sequenced in a study of T cell responses to AZD1222 COVID-19 vaccine. Sequenced by immunoSEQ multiplex PCR; TCRdb stores in-frame clones only, minus some. The sample carries 160,000 or so clones, about 91% recorded once. This specimen consisted of peripheral blood, obtained 28 days after the second AZD1222 dose. The receptors originated from an adult who received the AZD1222 COVID-19 vaccine.

The chain uses TRBV5-6 and TRBJ2-7; D call uncertain. The V end lost 5 bases, the J end lost 2 bases, and 14 bases lay between the germline ends. The CDR3 runs to 14 residues. CDR1 and CDR2 from the germline V gene are SGHDT and YYEEEE. The CDR3 reads CASRRRSRTYEQYF. The CDR3 DNA follows: TGTGCCAGCAGGAGACGGAGCCGAACCTACGAGCAGTACTTC.

The V call is TRBV29-1, the J call TRBJ1-2; D gene unclear. There are 11 residues in the CDR3. From germline, CDR1 is SQVTM and CDR2 ANQGSEA. The V end was cut by 6 bases, the J end by 8 bases, with 13 bases between. In nucleotides, the CDR3 is TGCAGCGTGAGGAGCAGCAACGGCTACACCTTC. The encoded protein is CSVRSSNGYTF.

The chain is built from TRBV21-1 and TRBJ2-6; TRBD2 is the table's D call and was not checked against the DNA. TRBV21-1 is a listed pseudogene. The CDR3 has 16 amino acids. The CDR3 coding sequence is TGTGCCAGCAGGAAGAGGGGGGGCGCTGGGGCCAACGTCCTGACTTTC. This encodes CASRKRGGAGANVLTF.

This chain joins TRBV13 and TRBJ2-3, with a tentative D call TRBD2 (7 bases). The V end was cut by 4 bases, the J end by 5 bases, with 16 bases between. This CDR3 comprises 15 residues. From germline, CDR1 is PRHDT and CDR2 FYEKMQ (reference sequence). CDR3 nucleotide sequence: TGTGCCAGCAGCTATTCGGGGGGCGGCGGAGATACGCAGTATTTT. This translates into CASSYSGGGGDTQYF.

The chain couples TRBV4-1 to TRBJ1-2, with TRBD1 matching 11 bases. The V and J ends lost 3 bases and 5 bases, in that order; junction bases with no gene match: 17. The CDR3 is 19 amino acids. The germline V gene encodes CDR1 MGHRA and CDR2 YSYEKL. Here the CDR3 DNA reads TGCGCCAGCAGCCATGGGGGCGGACAGGGGGCTTCGACCAATTATGGCTACACCTTC. Translated: CASSHGGGQGASTNYGYTF.

The chain recombines TRBV18 with TRBJ1-6, with 7 bases lining up with TRBD1. The germline CDR1 and CDR2 sequences are KGHSH and LQKENI. The trim removed 2 bases at V and 7 bases at J, leaving 8 bases unmatched. The CDR3 extends over 16 amino acids. The CDR3 protein is CASSPMTGTANSPLHF. CDR3 DNA sequence: TGTGCCAGCTCACCAATGACCGGGACAGCGAATTCACCCCTCCACTTT.

The chain is built from TRBV7-2 and TRBJ2-5; 7 positions match TRBD1. This CDR3 contains 14 residues. The trim removed 5 bases at V and 0 bases at J, leaving 3 bases unmatched. Germline V lookup: CDR1 SGHTA, CDR2 FQGNSA. For the CDR3, the DNA is TGTGCCAGCAGCATGGACAGGTACCAAGAGACCCAGTACTTC. Protein: CASSMDRYQETQYF.

Worth noting for this clone: A read error may produce the germline difference seen at one junction end. The CDR3, as DNA: TGTGCCAGTAGTATAGCGGGACAACTAGACTTC. This gives the protein CASSIAGQLDF. The V and J genes are TRBV19 and TRBJ1-2, with D possibly TRBD1 on 6 matching bases. The CDR3 runs to 11 residues. Germline V gene sequence: CDR1 LNHDA, CDR2 SQIVND (reference sequence).

CDR3 in amino acids: CASRGSGVGETQYF. CDR3 nucleotides: TGCGCCAGCAGGGGCAGCGGGGTAGGAGAGACCCAGTACTTC. V gene TRBV5-1 combines with J gene TRBJ2-5, with 7 bases that match TRBD2. CDR1 and CDR2 (germline): SGHRS, YFSETQ. This CDR3 region has 14 residues. Germline trimming cut 5 bases from V and 4 bases from J; bases unmatched to any gene: 8.

The CDR3 coding sequence is TGTGCCAGCAGCTTGGGGGCTAACTATGGCTACACCTTC. Its protein is CASSLGANYGYTF. This rearrangement joins TRBV5-6 to TRBJ1-2; no clear D. Trimming left V 0 bases short and J 0 bases short, with 3 bases between. CDR3 length: 13 amino acids. Germline loops: CDR1 SGHDT, CDR2 YYEEEE.

The V call is TRBV7-2, the J call TRBJ2-7; no reliable D call. Trimming shortened V by 1 base and J by 0 bases, and 10 bases separated the two germline ends. Germline assignment: CDR1 SGHTA and CDR2 FQGNSA. CDR3 length: 15 residues. This chain's CDR3 is CASSLGSRSSYEQYF. The DNA for the CDR3 is TGTGCCAGCAGCTTAGGGAGCAGGAGCTCCTACGAGCAGTACTTC.

The CDR3 loop reads CASSYGDQPQHF. CDR3 DNA sequence: TGTGCCAGCAGTTATGGGGATCAGCCCCAGCATTTT. This chain uses TRBV6-2 or TRBV6-3 with TRBJ1-5; D gene uncertain. This CDR3 has 12 amino acids. Deletions cut 3 bases from V and 5 bases from J, with 5 bases between. Germline V CDR1 and CDR2: MNHEY, SVGEGT.

The sample holds one count of this clone. V gene TRBV25-1 combines with J gene TRBJ1-1, with a weak D call TRBD1 (5 bases). The CDR3 spans 12 residues. The V end lost 4 bases, the J end lost 11 bases, and 14 bases lay between the germline ends. Per germline, CDR1 MGHDK and CDR2 SYGVNS. The CDR3 region has the DNA TGTGCCAGCAGTGGGGCCGACAGTTCTGCTTTCTTT. Protein: CASSGADSSAFF.

This rearrangement joins TRBV4-1 to TRBJ1-6; the match to TRBD1 covers 7 bases. The V gene's germline CDR1 is MGHRA and CDR2 YSYEKL. This CDR3 contains 13 residues. V gave up 10 bases and J gave up 7 bases; unmatched junction bases: 7. The CDR3 here is CATSRDRNSPLHF. The CDR3 nucleotides read TGCGCCACCTCTCGGGACAGAAATTCACCCCTCCACTTT.

This rearrangement joins TRBV3-1 (or the pseudogene TRBV3-2) to TRBJ2-1; tentative D call: TRBD1 (5 bases). The CDR3 consists of 15 residues. The V gene lost 1 base and the J gene lost 4 bases, with 11 bases spanning the gap. Germline lookup yields CDR1 LGHDT and CDR2 YNNKEL (reference sequence). The CDR3 DNA sequence: TGTGCCAGCAGCCAAGTTCCAGGGCCGTACAATGAGCAGTTCTTC. Its protein is CASSQVPGPYNEQFF.

In DNA form, the CDR3 reads TGTGCCAGCAGTTACTCTGGGACAGGGGTAGGAAACACCATATATTTT. Translating it yields CASSYSGTGVGNTIYF. The chain links TRBV6-5 to TRBJ1-3; the match to TRBD1 covers 10 bases. The V gene's germline CDR1 is MNHEY and CDR2 SVGAGI. The V and J ends lost 0 bases and 4 bases, in that order; junction bases with no gene match: 3. This CDR3 has 16 residues.

The chain carries TRBV11-3 and TRBJ1-1; TRBD1 aligns across 12 bases. This CDR3 contains 17 residues. The ends lost 5 bases at V and 5 bases at J; junction bases unmatched: 12. The germline V gene has CDR1 SGHNT and CDR2 YENEEA. The CDR3 sequence: CASSPSGTGGLRTEAFF. The DNA for the CDR3 is TGTGCCAGCAGCCCTTCCGGGACAGGGGGCCTGCGGACTGAAGCTTTCTTT.

The gene calls are TRBV4-1 and TRBJ1-1; D may be TRBD1 (6 bases). The CDR3 runs 15 residues. Between the trimmed V and J ends, which lost 1 base and 4 bases, there was a span of 13 bases. In germline, CDR1 is MGHRA, CDR2 YSYEKL. CDR3 coding DNA: TGCGCCAGCAGCCAAGGGGACACCGAGGGCACTGAAGCTTTCTTT. Translation: CASSQGDTEGTEAFF.

The chain carries TRBV15 and TRBJ2-7; TRBD1 matches 10 bases. The CDR3 runs 13 residues. V lost 5 bases and J lost 6; bases outside the gene matches: 4. Germline lookup yields CDR1 LNHNV and CDR2 YYDKDF (reference sequence). The CDR3 reads CATSPGQGREQYF. CDR3 nucleotides: TGTGCCACCAGCCCGGGACAGGGGCGCGAGCAGTACTTC.

The J gene is TRBJ2-1, the V gene TRBV7-9, with D perhaps matching TRBD1 (6 bases). Germline V gives CDR1 SEHNR, CDR2 FQNEAQ (reference sequence). This CDR3 spans 14 amino acids. V was pared by 7 bases and J by 3 bases, with 13 bases between. CDR3 sequence (DNA): TGTGCCAGCACCTGGGGGCAGGTCTACAATGAGCAGTTCTTC. Translation gives CASTWGQVYNEQFF.

J is TRBJ1-2 and V is TRBV5-4; 9 bases line up with TRBD1. V lost 2 bases and J lost 6; bases outside the gene matches: 5. The CDR3 sequence is 14 residues long. The germline V gene has CDR1 SGHNT and CDR2 YYREEE (reference sequence). CDR3 sequence reads: CASSFGTGSDGYTF. For the CDR3, the DNA is TGTGCCAGCAGCTTCGGGACAGGGAGTGATGGCTACACCTTC.

This chain joins TRBV7-8 and TRBJ1-2; D might be TRBD1 (5 bases). CDR3 size: 13 residues. V was cut by 1 base and J by 8 bases, with 11 bases left in between. CDR1 is SGHVS, CDR2 FQNEAQ, per germline. The DNA for the CDR3 is TGTGCCAGCAGCTTAGACCGGGACCGAGGCTACACCTTC. It yields the protein CASSLDRDRGYTF. Supplemented by reference TRBV7-8 and TRBJ1-2, the full variable domain reads GAGVSQSPRYKVAKRGQDVALRCDPISGHVSLFWYQQALGQGPEFLTYFQNEAQLDKSGLPSDRFFAERPEGSVSTLKIQRTQQEDSAVYLCASSLDRDRGYTFGSGTRLTVV.

The chain couples TRBV4-2 to TRBJ2-3, with D possibly being TRBD2 (6 bases). The V end was cut by 1 base, the J end by 1 base, with 6 bases between. The CDR3 totals 14 residues. Germline V gene data show CDR1 as LGHNA and CDR2 as YNFKEQ. Here the CDR3 reads CASSQAGGTDTQYF. The DNA for the CDR3 is TGTGCCAGCAGCCAAGCGGGGGGCACAGATACGCAGTATTTT.

This chain links TRBV7-9 with TRBJ1-1, with no clear D. The V end was cut by 1 base, the J end by 4 bases, with 7 bases between. CDR3 length equals 13 residues. Germline loops: CDR1 SEHNR, CDR2 FQNEAQ (reference sequence). CDR3 amino acids: CASSLDAGTEAFF. For the CDR3, the DNA is TGTGCCAGCAGCTTAGATGCGGGCACTGAAGCTTTCTTT.

The genes are TRBV2 and TRBJ2-5; 8 bases align to TRBD2. The CDR3 extends over 11 amino acids. Trimming cost V 11 bases and J 9 bases; bases outside gene matches: 8. In germline, CDR1 is SNHLY, CDR2 FYNNEI. In nucleotides, the CDR3 is TGTGCCGCGGGGGGAGCCAAAGCCCAGTACTTC. It is translated as CAAGGAKAQYF.

The chain combines TRBV30 with TRBJ1-1, with 8 bases aligning to TRBD1. The CDR3 loop spans 13 amino acids. Losses at the gene ends were 5 bases for V and 8 bases for J; bases not matched to a gene: 10. Germline V gene sequence: CDR1 GTSNPN, CDR2 SVGIG (reference sequence). In nucleotides, the CDR3 is TGTGCCTGGGGGGACAGGATTTGGGTCGAAGCTTTCTTT. This gives the protein CAWGDRIWVEAFF.

The chain employs TRBV5-8 and TRBJ1-1; no clear D gene. Trimming cost V 6 bases and J 0 bases, with 18 bases left between them. Germline V gene sequence: CDR1 SGHTS, CDR2 YDEGEE. This CDR3 comprises 16 residues. CDR3 protein: CASTPGKGRMNTEAFF. The DNA for the CDR3 is TGTGCCAGCACCCCCGGAAAGGGCCGCATGAACACTGAAGCTTTCTTT.

This clone showed up just once. CDR3 amino acids: CSVEGQGLDTQYF. CDR3 in DNA: TGCAGCGTTGAGGGACAGGGATTAGATACGCAGTATTTT. The rearrangement links TRBV29-1 to TRBJ2-3; 9 bases agree with TRBD1. Germline CDR1 SQVTM, CDR2 ANQGSEA. The CDR3 spans 13 residues. The trim removed 3 bases at V and 5 bases at J, leaving 3 bases unmatched.

The rearrangement uses TRBV19 and TRBJ2-5; no definite D call. The ends were cut back, 6 bases at V and 2 bases at J, with 13 bases in the middle. The germline gives CDR1 LNHDA, CDR2 SQIVND (reference sequence). This CDR3 contains 14 residues. The CDR3 is CASSFGTFQETQYF. The DNA of the CDR3 is TGTGCCAGTAGCTTCGGAACATTTCAAGAGACCCAGTACTTC.